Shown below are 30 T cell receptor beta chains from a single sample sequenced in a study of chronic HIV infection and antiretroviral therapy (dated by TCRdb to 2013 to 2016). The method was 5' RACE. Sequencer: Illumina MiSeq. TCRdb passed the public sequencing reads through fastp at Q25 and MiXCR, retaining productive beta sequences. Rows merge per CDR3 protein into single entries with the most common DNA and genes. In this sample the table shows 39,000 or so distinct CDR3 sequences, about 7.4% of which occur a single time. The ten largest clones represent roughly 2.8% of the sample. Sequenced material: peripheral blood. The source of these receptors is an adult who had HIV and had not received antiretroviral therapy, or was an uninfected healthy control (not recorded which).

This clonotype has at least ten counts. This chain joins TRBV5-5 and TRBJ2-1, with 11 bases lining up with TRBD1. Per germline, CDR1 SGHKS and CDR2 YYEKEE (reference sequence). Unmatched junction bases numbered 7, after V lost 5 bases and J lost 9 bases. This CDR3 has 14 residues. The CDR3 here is CASRSGQGASEQFF. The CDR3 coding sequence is TGTGCCAGCAGATCCGGACAGGGGGCAAGTGAGCAGTTCTTC.

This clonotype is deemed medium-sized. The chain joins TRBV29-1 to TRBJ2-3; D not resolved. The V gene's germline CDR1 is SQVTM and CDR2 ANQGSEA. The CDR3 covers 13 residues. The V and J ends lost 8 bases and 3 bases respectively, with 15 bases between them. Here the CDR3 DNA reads TGCAGCATCCGACCTAGAGGTACAGATACGCAGTATTTT. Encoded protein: CSIRPRGTDTQYF.

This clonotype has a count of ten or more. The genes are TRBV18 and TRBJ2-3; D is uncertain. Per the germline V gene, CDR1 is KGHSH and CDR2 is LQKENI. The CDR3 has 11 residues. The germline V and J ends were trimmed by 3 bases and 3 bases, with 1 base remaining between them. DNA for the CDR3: TGTGCCAGCTCACCTACAGATACGCAGTATTTT. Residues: CASSPTDTQYF. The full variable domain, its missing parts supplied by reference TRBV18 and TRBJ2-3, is NAGVMQNPRHLVRRRGQEARLRCSPMKGHSHVYWYRQLPEEGLKFMVYLQKENIIDESGMPKERFSAEFPKEGPSILRIQQVVRGDSAAYFCASSPTDTQYFGPGTRLTVL.

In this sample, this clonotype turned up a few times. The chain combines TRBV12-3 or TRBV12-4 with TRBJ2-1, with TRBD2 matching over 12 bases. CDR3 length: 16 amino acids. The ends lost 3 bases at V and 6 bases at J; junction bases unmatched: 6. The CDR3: CASSFSASGGANEQFF. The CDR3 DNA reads TGTGCCAGCAGTTTCAGCGCTAGCGGGGGGGCCAATGAGCAGTTCTTC.

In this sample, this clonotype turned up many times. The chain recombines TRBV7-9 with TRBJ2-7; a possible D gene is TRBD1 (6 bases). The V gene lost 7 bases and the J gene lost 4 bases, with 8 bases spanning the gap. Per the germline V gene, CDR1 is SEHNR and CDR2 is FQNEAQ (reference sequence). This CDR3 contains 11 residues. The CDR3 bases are TGTGCCAGCATCAGGGGTTACGAGCAGTACTTC. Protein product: CASIRGYEQYF.

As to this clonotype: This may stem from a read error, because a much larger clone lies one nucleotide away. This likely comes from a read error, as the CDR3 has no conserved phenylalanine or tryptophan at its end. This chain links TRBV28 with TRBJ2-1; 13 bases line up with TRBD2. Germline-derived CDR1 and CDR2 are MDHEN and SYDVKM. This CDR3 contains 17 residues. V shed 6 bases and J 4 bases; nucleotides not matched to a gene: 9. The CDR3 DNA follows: TGTGCCAGCAGACATAGGACTAGCGGGAGAAAATACAATGAGCAGTTCTCC. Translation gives CASRHRTSGRKYNEQFS.

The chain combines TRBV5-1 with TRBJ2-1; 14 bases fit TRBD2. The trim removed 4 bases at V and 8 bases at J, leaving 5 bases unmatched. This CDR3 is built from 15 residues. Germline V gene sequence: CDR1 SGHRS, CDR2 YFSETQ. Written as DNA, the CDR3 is TGCGCCAGCAGCCTGGGACTAGCGGGGGAGGATGAGCAGTTCTTC. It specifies CASSLGLAGEDEQFF.

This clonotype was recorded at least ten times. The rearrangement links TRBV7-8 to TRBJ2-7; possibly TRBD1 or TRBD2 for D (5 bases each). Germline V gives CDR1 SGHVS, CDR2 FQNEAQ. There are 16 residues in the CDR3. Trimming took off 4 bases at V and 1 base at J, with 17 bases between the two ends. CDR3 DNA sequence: TGTGCCAGCAGCTCGCATACCGGGACGGGATCCTACGAGCAGTACTTC. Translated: CASSSHTGTGSYEQYF.

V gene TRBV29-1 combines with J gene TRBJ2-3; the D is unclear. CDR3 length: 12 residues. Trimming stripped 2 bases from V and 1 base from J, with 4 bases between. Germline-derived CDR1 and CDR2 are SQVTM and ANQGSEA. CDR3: CSVERGTDTQYF. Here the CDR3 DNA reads TGCAGCGTTGAAAGGGGCACAGATACGCAGTATTTT.

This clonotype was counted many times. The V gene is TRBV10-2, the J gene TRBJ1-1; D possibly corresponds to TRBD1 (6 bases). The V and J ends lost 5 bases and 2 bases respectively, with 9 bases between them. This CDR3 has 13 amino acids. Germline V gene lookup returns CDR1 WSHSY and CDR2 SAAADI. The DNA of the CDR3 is TGCGCCAGCAGTTCACAGGGTAACACTGAAGCTTTCTTT. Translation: CASSSQGNTEAFF.

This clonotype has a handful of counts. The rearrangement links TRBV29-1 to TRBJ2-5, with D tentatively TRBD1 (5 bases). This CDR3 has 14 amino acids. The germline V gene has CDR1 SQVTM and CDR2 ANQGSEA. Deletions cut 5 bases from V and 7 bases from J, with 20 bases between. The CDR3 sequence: CSVQKDSSLGTQYF. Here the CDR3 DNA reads TGCAGCGTTCAAAAAGACAGTTCCCTAGGGACCCAGTACTTC.

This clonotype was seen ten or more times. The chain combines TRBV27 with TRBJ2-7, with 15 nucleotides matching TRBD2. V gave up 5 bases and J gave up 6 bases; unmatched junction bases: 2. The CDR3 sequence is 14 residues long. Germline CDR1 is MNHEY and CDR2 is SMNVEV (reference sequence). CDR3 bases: TGTGCCAGCAGTCTGGGACTAGCGGGAGGCGAGCAGTACTTC. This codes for CASSLGLAGGEQYF.

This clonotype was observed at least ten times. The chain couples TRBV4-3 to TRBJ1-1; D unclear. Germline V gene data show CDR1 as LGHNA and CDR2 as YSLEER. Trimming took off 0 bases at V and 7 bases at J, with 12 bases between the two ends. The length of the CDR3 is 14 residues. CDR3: CASSQDLMGVEAFF. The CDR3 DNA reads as TGCGCCAGCAGCCAAGATTTGATGGGAGTTGAAGCTTTCTTT.

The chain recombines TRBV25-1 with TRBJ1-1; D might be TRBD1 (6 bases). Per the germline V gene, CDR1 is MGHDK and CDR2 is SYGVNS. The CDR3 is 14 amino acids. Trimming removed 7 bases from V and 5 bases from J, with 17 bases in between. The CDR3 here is CASTAGGGRTEAFF. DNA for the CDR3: TGTGCCAGCACCGCGGGAGGGGGAAGGACTGAAGCTTTCTTT. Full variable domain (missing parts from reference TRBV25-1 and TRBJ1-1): EADIYQTPRYLVIGTGKKITLECSQTMGHDKMYWYQQDPGMELHLIHYSYGVNSTEKGDLSSESTVSRIRTEHFPLTLESARPSHTSQYLCASTAGGGRTEAFFGQGTRLTVV.

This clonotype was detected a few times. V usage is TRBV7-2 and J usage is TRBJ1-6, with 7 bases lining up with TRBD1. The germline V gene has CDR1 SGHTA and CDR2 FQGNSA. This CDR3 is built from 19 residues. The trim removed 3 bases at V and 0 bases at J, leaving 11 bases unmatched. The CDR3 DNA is TGTGCCAGCAGCTTGACAGGGACCCGACTAAGCTCCTATAATTCACCCCTCCACTTT. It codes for CASSLTGTRLSSYNSPLHF.

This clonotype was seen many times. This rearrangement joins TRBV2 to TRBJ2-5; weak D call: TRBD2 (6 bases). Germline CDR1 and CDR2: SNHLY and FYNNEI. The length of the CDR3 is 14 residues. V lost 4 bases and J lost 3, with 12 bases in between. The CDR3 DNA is TGTGCCAGCAGTGGAGGAGGGGCGAAAGAGACCCAGTACTTC. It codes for CASSGGGAKETQYF.

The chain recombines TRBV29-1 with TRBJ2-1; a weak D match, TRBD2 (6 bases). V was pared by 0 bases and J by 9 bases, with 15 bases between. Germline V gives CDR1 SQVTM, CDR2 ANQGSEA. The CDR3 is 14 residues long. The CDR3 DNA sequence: TGCAGCGTTGAAGATTCGGCTAGCGCCGGTGAGCAGTTCTTC. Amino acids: CSVEDSASAGEQFF.

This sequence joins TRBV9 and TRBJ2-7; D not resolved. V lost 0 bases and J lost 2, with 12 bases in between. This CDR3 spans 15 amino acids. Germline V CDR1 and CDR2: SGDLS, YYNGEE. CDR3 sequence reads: CASSVAESLTYEQYF. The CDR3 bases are TGTGCCAGCAGCGTAGCTGAATCTCTCACCTACGAGCAGTACTTC. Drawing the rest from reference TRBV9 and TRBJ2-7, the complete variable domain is DSGVTQTPKHLITATGQRVTLRCSPRSGDLSVYWYQQSLDQGLQFLIQYYNGEERAKGNILERFSAQQFPDLHSELNLSSLELGDSALYFCASSVAESLTYEQYFGPGTRLTVT.

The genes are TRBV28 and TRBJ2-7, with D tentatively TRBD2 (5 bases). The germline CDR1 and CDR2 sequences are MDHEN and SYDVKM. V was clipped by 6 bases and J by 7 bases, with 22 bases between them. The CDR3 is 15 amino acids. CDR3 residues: CASSHPSRRVGEQYF. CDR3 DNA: TGTGCCAGCAGCCACCCATCCCGGCGGGTCGGGGAGCAGTACTTC.

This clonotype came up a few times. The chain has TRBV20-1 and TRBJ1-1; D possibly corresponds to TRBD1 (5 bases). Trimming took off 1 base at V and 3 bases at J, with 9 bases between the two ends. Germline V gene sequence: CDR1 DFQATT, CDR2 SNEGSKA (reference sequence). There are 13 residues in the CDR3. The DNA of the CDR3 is TGCAGTGCTAGAGGAGGGGCAGACACTGAAGCTTTCTTT. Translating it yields CSARGGADTEAFF.

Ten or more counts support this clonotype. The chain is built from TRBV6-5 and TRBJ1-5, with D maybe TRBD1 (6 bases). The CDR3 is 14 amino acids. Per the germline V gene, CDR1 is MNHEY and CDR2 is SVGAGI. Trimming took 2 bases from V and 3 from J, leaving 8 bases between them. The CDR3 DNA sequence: TGTGCCAGCAGTTACGCAGGGGTCAATCAGCCCCAGCATTTT. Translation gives CASSYAGVNQPQHF.

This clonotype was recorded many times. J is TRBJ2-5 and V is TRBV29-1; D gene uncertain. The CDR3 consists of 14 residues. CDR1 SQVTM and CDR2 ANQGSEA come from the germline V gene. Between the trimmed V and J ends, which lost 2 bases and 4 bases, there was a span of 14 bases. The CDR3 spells CSVETGHWGETQYF. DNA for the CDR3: TGCAGCGTTGAAACCGGGCATTGGGGAGAGACCCAGTACTTC.

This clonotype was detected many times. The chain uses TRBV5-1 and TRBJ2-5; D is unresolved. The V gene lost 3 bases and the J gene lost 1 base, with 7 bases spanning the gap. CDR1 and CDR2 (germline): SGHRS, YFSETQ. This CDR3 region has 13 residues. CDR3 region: CASSSRAQETQYF. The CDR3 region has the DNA TGCGCCAGCAGCTCCCGGGCCCAAGAGACCCAGTACTTC.

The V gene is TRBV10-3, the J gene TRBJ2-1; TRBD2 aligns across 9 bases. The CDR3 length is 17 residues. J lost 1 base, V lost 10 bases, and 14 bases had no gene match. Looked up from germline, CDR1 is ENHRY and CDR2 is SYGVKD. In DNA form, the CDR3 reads TGTGCCACGAAGACTAGCGGTAACGTTCGGTCCTACAATGAGCAGTTCTTC. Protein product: CATKTSGNVRSYNEQFF.

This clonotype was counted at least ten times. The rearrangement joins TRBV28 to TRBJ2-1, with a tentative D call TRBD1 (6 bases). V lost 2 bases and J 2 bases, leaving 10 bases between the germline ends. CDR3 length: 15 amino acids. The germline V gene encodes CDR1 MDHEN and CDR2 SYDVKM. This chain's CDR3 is CASSLDRRTYNEQFF. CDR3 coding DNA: TGTGCCAGCAGTTTAGACAGGCGGACCTACAATGAGCAGTTCTTC.

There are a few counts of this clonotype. This CDR3 reads CAIRLGQGQETQYF. The DNA for the CDR3 is TGTGCCATCAGGCTAGGACAGGGGCAAGAGACCCAGTACTTC. The chain has TRBV10-3 and TRBJ2-5, with 9 bases lining up with TRBD1. CDR1 ENHRY and CDR2 SYGVKD come from the germline V gene. The CDR3 contains 14 residues. Losses at the gene ends were 6 bases for V and 2 bases for J; bases not matched to a gene: 4.

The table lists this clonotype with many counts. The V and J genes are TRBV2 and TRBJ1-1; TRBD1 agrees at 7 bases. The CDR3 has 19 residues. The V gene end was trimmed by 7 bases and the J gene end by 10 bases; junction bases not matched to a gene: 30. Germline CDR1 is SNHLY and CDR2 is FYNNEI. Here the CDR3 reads CASTRQGKSLSPNLKGAFF. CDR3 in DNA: TGTGCCAGCACAAGACAGGGAAAAAGTTTGAGCCCGAACTTAAAAGGAGCTTTCTTT.

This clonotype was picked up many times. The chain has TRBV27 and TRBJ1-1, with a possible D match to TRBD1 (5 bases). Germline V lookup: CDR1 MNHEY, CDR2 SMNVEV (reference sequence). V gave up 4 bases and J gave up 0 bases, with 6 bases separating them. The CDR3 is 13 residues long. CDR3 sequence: CASSWGVNTEAFF. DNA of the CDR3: TGTGCCAGCAGTTGGGGGGTGAACACTGAAGCTTTCTTT.

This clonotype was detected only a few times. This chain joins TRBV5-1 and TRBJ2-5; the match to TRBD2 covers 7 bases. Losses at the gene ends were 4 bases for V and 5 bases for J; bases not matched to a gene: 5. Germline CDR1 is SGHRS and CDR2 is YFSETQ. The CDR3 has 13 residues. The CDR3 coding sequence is TGCGCCAGCAGCACCGGACTAGAGGAGACCCAGTACTTC. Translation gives CASSTGLEETQYF.

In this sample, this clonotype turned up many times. CDR3 residues: CSVGTSGGSGELFF. Here the CDR3 DNA reads TGCAGCGTTGGTACTAGCGGGGGGTCCGGGGAGCTGTTTTTT. The rearrangement uses TRBV29-1 and TRBJ2-2, with 12 bases that match TRBD2. The V gene end was trimmed by 4 bases and the J gene end by 6 bases; junction bases not matched to a gene: 3. The CDR3 is 14 amino acids. Germline V lookup: CDR1 SQVTM, CDR2 ANQGSEA.